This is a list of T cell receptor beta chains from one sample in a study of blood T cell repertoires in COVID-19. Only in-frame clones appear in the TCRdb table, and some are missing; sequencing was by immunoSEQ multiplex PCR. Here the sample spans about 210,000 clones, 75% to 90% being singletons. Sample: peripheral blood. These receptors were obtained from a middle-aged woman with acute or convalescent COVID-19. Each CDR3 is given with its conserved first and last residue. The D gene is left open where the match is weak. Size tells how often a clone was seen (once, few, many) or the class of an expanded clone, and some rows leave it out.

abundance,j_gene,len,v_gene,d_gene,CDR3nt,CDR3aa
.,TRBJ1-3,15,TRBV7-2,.,TGTGCCAGCAGCTTGGCAGGTTACTCTGGAAACACCATATATTTT,CASSLAGYSGNTIYF
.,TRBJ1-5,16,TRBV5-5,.,TGTGCCAGCAGCTCTCACTGGAGTGGGGGGTTTCAGCCCCAGCATTTT,CASSSHWSGGFQPQHF
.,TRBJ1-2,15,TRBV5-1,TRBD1,TGCGCCAGCAGCATCCATGGACAGGGAGGGAATGGCTACACCTTC,CASSIHGQGGNGYTF
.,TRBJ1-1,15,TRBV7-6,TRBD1,TGTGCCAGCAGCTTACCCTCCGGGACAGGGGGTGAAGCTTTCTTT,CASSLPSGTGGEAFF
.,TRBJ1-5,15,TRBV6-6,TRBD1,TGTGCCAGCATATTAGACAGGGCTGGAAATCAGCCCCAGCATTTT,CASILDRAGNQPQHF
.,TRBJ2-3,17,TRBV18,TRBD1,TGTGCCAGCTCACCGGTGGTAGGGGGCGCTGGCACAGATACGCAGTATTTT,CASSPVVGGAGTDTQYF
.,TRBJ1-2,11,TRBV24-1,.,TGTGCCACCAGCTCAGGTGGCGGCTACACCTTC,CATSSGGGYTF
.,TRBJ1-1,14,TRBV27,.,TGTGCCAGCAGTTTCCGGGGGAGGGGCGCTGAAGCTTTCTTT,CASSFRGRGAEAFF
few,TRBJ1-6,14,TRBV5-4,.,TGTGCCAGCAGCCAGGACAGAAATAATTCACCCCTCCACTTT,CASSQDRNNSPLHF
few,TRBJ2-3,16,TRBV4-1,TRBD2,TGCGCCAGCAGCCAGCTAGCGGCGTCTAGCACAGATACGCAGTATTTT,CASSQLAASSTDTQYF
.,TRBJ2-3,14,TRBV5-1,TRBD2,TGCGCCAGCAGCCCGGCGAGCGGGGGGGTGACGCAGTATTTT,CASSPASGGVTQYF
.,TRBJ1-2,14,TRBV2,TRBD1,TGTGCCAGCAGTGGACAGGGGAGTAACTATGGCTACACCTTC,CASSGQGSNYGYTF
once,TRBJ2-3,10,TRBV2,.,TGTGCCAGCAGCCAGAACGCGCAGTATTTT,CASSQNAQYF
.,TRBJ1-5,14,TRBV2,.,TGTGCCAGCGGTAATGGTATGACATCGCAGCCCCAGCATTTT,CASGNGMTSQPQHF
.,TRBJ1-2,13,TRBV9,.,TGTGCCAGCAGCCAAGGACCGGGGTATGGCTACACCTTC,CASSQGPGYGYTF
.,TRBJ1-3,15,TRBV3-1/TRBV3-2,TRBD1,TGTGCCAGCAGCCAAGATACGCAGGGGGTAAACACCATATATTTT,CASSQDTQGVNTIYF
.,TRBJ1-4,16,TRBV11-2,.,TGTGCCAGCAGCTTAGTCTCCGGGGATTGGGATGAAAAACTGTTTTTT,CASSLVSGDWDEKLFF
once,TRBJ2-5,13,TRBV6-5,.,TGTGCCAGCAGTTACCACCAGCAAGAGACCCAGTACTTC,CASSYHQQETQYF
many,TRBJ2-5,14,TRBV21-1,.,TGTGCCAGCAGCAAAGAAGCGGGCCAAGAGACCCAGTACTTC,CASSKEAGQETQYF
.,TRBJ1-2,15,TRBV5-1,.,TGCGCCAGCAGCTTGGGCAGGCTGGCTAACTATGGCTACACCTTC,CASSLGRLANYGYTF
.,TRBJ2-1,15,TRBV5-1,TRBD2,TGCGCCAGCAGCCCAACTAGCGGGGCATACAATGAGCAGTTCTTC,CASSPTSGAYNEQFF
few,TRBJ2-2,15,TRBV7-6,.,TGTGCCAGCAGCTTAGGTTTCGGGAACACCGGGGAGCTGTTTTTT,CASSLGFGNTGELFF
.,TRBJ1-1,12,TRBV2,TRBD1,TGTGCCGCCGGGACAGGGAACACTGAAGCTTTCTTT,CAAGTGNTEAFF
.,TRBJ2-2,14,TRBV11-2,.,TGTGCCAGCAGCCCTACCGGGGGTACCGGGGAGCTGTTTTTT,CASSPTGGTGELFF
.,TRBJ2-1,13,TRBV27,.,TGTGCCAGCAGTTTAATAGCGGAGGGGGAGCAGTTCTTC,CASSLIAEGEQFF
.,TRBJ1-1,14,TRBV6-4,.,TGTGCCAGCAGTGACTCTGGGCAGAACACTGAAGCTTTCTTT,CASSDSGQNTEAFF
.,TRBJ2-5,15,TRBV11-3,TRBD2,TGTGCCAGCAGCTTAGGGACTAGCGGCGCGGAGACCCAGTACTTC,CASSLGTSGAETQYF
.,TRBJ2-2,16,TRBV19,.,TGTGCCAGTAGTATATCCAGCGAGGGTCCTGGTGGGGAGCTGTTTTTT,CASSISSEGPGGELFF
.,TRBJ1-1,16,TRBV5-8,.,TGTGCCAGCAGCTCTCACAGGGTCGGCGCAGGCACTGAAGCTTTCTTT,CASSSHRVGAGTEAFF
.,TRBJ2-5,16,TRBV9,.,TGTGCCAGCAGCGTAAGGGCAGTAGCGTCCCCCGCAACCCAGTACTTC,CASSVRAVASPATQYF
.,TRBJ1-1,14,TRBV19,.,TGTGCCAGTACCCCGGCAGGGTCAAACACTGAAGCTTTCTTT,CASTPAGSNTEAFF
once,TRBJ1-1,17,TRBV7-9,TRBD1,TGTGCCAGCAGCTTAGTGAGGCGACAGGGGGAAGACACTGAAGCTTTCTTT,CASSLVRRQGEDTEAFF
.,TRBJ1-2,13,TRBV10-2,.,TGCGCCAGCAGTGTAGCAGGGCCCTATGGCTACACCTTC,CASSVAGPYGYTF
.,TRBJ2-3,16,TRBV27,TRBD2,TGTGCCAGCAGTCTAGCCCTGAGCGGGGAGACAGATACGCAGTATTTT,CASSLALSGETDTQYF
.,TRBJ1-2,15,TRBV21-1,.,TGTGCCAGCAGCAAAGAGTCGGCAGGGAAGGATGGCTACACCTTC,CASSKESAGKDGYTF
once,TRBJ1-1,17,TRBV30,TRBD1,TGTGCCTGGGGTCGGGCGATGGTGGGGCGACAGGGGGATGAAGCTTTCTTT,CAWGRAMVGRQGDEAFF
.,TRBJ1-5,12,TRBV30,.,TGTGCCTGGAGCAGGGAAGTTCAGCCCCAGCATTTT,CAWSREVQPQHF
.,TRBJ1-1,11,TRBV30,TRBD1,TGTGCCTGGGGGACAGAAGCATTTGCTTTCTTT,CAWGTEAFAFF
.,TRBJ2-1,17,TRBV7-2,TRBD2,TGTGCCAGCAGCGACTACCGGGGACTAGCGGGCTACAATGAGCAGTTCTTC,CASSDYRGLAGYNEQFF
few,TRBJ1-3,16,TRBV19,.,TGTGCCAGTAGCCAAGAACGTGCGAGCTCTGGAAACACCATATATTTT,CASSQERASSGNTIYF
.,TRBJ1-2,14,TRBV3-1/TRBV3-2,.,TGTGCCAGCAGCCAAGGTTTGGTAGGGGATGGCTACACCTTC,CASSQGLVGDGYTF
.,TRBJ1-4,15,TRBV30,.,TGTGCCTGGAGTCCGGGTTTCCCGGGTAATGAAAAACTGTTTTTT,CAWSPGFPGNEKLFF
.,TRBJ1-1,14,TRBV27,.,TGTGCCAGCAGGCTGCAGGGTGATAACACTGAAGCTTTCTTT,CASRLQGDNTEAFF
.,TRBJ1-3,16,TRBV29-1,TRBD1,TGCAGCGTGGGGAGTGGGACAGGGTCTTATGGAAACACCATATATTTT,CSVGSGTGSYGNTIYF
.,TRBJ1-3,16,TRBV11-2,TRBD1,TGTGCCAGCAGCCACCCGGGACAGTGGGCTGGAAACACCATATATTTT,CASSHPGQWAGNTIYF
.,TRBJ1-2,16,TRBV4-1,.,TGCGCCAGCAGCCAAGAACCCTCAGGCAGGGGACGGGGCTACACCTTC,CASSQEPSGRGRGYTF
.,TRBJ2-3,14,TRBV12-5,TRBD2,TGTGCTAGTGGACGACTAGCGGCAACAGATACGCAGTATTTT,CASGRLAATDTQYF
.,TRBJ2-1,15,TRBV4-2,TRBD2,TGTGCCAGCAGCCAAGGGGGCGGGGGTTACAATGAGCAGTTCTTC,CASSQGGGGYNEQFF
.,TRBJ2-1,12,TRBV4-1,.,TGCGCCAGCAGCCAAGATCGCGATGAGCAGTTCTTC,CASSQDRDEQFF
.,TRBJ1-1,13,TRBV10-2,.,TGCGCCAGCAGCCCCCCGGGGAACACTGAAGCTTTCTTT,CASSPPGNTEAFF
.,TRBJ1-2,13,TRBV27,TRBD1,TGTGCCAGCAGTCCGGGGGACAGGGTCGGCTACACCTTC,CASSPGDRVGYTF
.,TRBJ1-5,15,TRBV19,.,TGTGCCAGTAGTATAGTCGGGACACCTTATCAGCCCCAGCATTTT,CASSIVGTPYQPQHF
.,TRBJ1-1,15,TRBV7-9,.,TGTGCCAGCAGCTTATCCCTAAGGGGGAACACTGAAGCTTTCTTT,CASSLSLRGNTEAFF
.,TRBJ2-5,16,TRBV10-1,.,TGCGCCAGCAGTGAATCAGTGGGGGCTCGGGCGGAGACCCAGTACTTC,CASSESVGARAETQYF
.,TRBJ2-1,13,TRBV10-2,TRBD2,TGCGCCAGCAGTGACGGGGCGGGGGATGAGCAGTTCTTC,CASSDGAGDEQFF